This T cell receptor (beta chain) appears in the sequencing data of a study of blood T cells in healthy people across ages. In this sample, this clonotype turned up a few times. Sequence at one end of the junction differs from germline and may be a read error. Germline V gene data show CDR1 as SNHLY and CDR2 as FYNNEI. This CDR3 comprises 18 residues. Next came a second PCR, run for roughly 6 to 11 cycles, which used a sample-barcoded 5' primer along with a J-beta primer mix. TCRdb re-derived calls from the 5' RACE reads in MiXCR, one entry per CDR3 protein. The profile covers roughly 650,000 distinct CDR3 sequences, with 32% appearing a single time and less than 20% taken by the ten largest.

The chain combines TRBV2 with TRBJ2-6, with a weak D call TRBD1 (5 bases). The clonotype originates from a woman of 80 years or more in good health. Sequencing input: blood. The CDR3 protein is CASRQGALPFSGANVRTF. The CDR3 bases are TGTGCCAGCAGGCAAGGGGCCCTGCCATTCTCTGGGGCCAACGTCCGGACTTTC. Based on the CDR3 plus reference TRBV2 and TRBJ2-6, the full variable domain is EPEVTQTPSHQVTQMGQEVILRCVPISNHLYFYWYRQILGQKVEFLVSFYNNEISEKSEIFDDQFSVERPDGSNFTLKIRSTKLEDSAMYFCASRQGALPFSGANVRTFGAGSRLTVL.